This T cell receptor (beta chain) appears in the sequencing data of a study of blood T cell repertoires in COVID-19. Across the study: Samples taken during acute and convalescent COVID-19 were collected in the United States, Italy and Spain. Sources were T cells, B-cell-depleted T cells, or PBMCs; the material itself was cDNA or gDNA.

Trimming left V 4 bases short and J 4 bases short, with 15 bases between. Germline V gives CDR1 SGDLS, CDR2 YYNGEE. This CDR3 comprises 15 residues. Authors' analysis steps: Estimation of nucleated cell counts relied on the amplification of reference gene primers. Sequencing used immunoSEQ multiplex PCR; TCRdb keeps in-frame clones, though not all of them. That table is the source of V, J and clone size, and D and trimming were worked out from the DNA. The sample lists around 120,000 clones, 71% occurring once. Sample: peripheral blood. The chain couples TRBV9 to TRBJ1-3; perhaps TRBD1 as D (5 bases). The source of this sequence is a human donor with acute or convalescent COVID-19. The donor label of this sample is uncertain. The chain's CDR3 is CASSTPSEGGNTIYF. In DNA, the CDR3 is TGTGCCAGCAGCACCCCCTCGGAGGGGGGAAACACCATATATTTT.